One and the same sample provided the 8 T cell receptor beta chains below, sequenced in a study of blood T cell repertoires in COVID-19. TCRdb keeps only in-frame clones here, not all; method: immunoSEQ multiplex PCR. The sample consists of about 250,000 clones, roughly 82% of them appearing once. The material sequenced was peripheral blood. The receptor source for this set is a woman of 80 years or more with COVID-19, enrolled during active disease.

Comment on this clone: The sample carries other DNA sequences with the same CDR3. This chain links TRBV28 with TRBJ1-1, with D perhaps matching TRBD1 (5 bases). There are 13 residues in the CDR3. The germline CDR1 and CDR2 sequences are MDHEN and SYDVKM. V was pared by 6 bases and J by 0 bases, with 8 bases between. CDR3 bases: TGTGCCAGCAGCCGGGGGATGAACACTGAAGCTTTCTTT. It encodes CASSRGMNTEAFF.

The gene calls are TRBV3-1 (or the pseudogene TRBV3-2) and TRBJ2-3; 9 bases fit TRBD2. CDR1 is LGHDT and CDR2 is YNNKEL in the germline V gene (reference sequence). CDR3 length: 17 amino acids. The J segment lost 6 bases and the V segment lost 1 base, leaving 11 bases of the junction unmatched. CDR3 residues: CASSQGGAGGARDTQYF. CDR3 nucleotides: TGTGCCAGCAGCCAAGGGGGCGCGGGGGGGGCCCGGGATACGCAGTATTTT.

The V call is TRBV7-2, the J call TRBJ2-7, with 8 bases lining up with TRBD1. The V segment lost 4 bases and the J segment 5 bases; nucleotides outside the gene matches: 7. The CDR3 sequence is 14 residues long. Germline V gene sequence: CDR1 SGHTA, CDR2 FQGNSA. The CDR3 nucleotides read TGTGCCAGCAGCTCACGGACAGGGAAGAACGAGCAGTACTTC. Translation: CASSSRTGKNEQYF. Filled out from reference TRBV7-2 and TRBJ2-7, the complete variable domain reads GAGVSQSPSNKVTEKGKDVELRCDPISGHTALYWYRQSLGQGLEFLIYFQGNSAPDKSGLPSDRFSAERTGGSVSTLTIQRTQQEDSAVYLCASSSRTGKNEQYFGPGTRLTVT.

The rearrangement uses TRBV4-1 and TRBJ1-1; no definite D call. The V and J ends lost 1 base and 1 base respectively, with 7 bases between them. The germline CDR1 and CDR2 sequences are MGHRA and YSYEKL. The CDR3 spans 14 residues. DNA of the CDR3: TGCGCCAGCAGCCAAGTCACAACGAACACTGAAGCTTTCTTT. Its protein is CASSQVTTNTEAFF.

The gene calls are TRBV12-3 or TRBV12-4 and TRBJ1-6, with unresolved D. The V end was cut by 4 bases, the J end by 8 bases, with 9 bases between. The CDR3 covers 13 residues. CDR3 region: CASSSEGYSPLHF. CDR3 DNA: TGTGCCAGCAGTTCCGAGGGATATTCACCCCTCCACTTT.

This clone was found a few times. The chain is built from TRBV27 and TRBJ1-1; 10 positions match TRBD1. The CDR3 covers 14 residues. Germline assignment: CDR1 MNHEY and CDR2 SMNVEV (reference sequence). V shed 7 bases and J 5 bases; nucleotides not matched to a gene: 7. In DNA form, the CDR3 reads TGTGCCAGCACCCGCGGACAGGGGGAAACTGAAGCTTTCTTT. Its translation is CASTRGQGETEAFF.

This chain connects TRBV19 to TRBJ1-2; 7 bases map to TRBD1. The V and J ends lost 5 bases and 4 bases, in that order; junction bases with no gene match: 7. CDR3 size: 14 residues. Per the germline V gene, CDR1 is LNHDA and CDR2 is SQIVND (reference sequence). The CDR3 here is CASSERGDSYGYTF. In DNA, the CDR3 is TGTGCCAGTAGTGAGCGTGGGGACAGCTATGGCTACACCTTC.

The chain uses TRBV11-2 and TRBJ2-3; 7 bases fit TRBD1. Germline V CDR1 and CDR2: SGHAT, FQNNGV. V dropped 6 bases and J dropped 1; count of bases not matched to a gene: 4. CDR3 length: 14 residues. CDR3 nucleotide sequence: TGTGCCAGCAGTTCCGACAGGGGCACAGATACGCAGTATTTT. Translation gives CASSSDRGTDTQYF.